This T cell receptor beta chain was found in a study of OX40 agonist ivuxolimab in advanced cancers. The wider study: An agonistic anti-OX40 (CD134) antibody, ivuxolimab, was used to treat the patients. Melanoma, hepatocellular carcinoma, head and neck or renal cell cancer occurred in dose-escalation patients.

Data came from immunoSEQ multiplex PCR; TCRdb stores just in-frame clones and leaves some out. The table includes tens of thousands of clones, roughly nine tenths detected once. Notes on this clone: Its antigen is not identified.

Study-level findings and limits: At 0.1 to 3.0 mg/kg and by week 6, clonal expansion occurred in CD4+ and CD8+ blood T cells.

The TCR originated in an adult with an advanced solid tumor such as melanoma, head and neck, liver or kidney cancer. The sample in question was CD4+ or CD8+ T cells sorted from blood, obtained in a trial of the OX40 agonist ivuxolimab.

CDR3 bases: TGTGCCAGTGCCCCCCCCCAAGAGACCCAGTACTTC. This encodes CASAPPQETQYF. V usage is TRBV6-1 and J usage is TRBJ2-5; D is undetermined. The germline CDR1 and CDR2 sequences are MNHNS and SASEGT. V lost 9 bases and J 1 base, leaving 9 bases between the germline ends. The CDR3 has 12 residues.